These 25 T cell receptor beta chains share one sample of origin, sequenced in a study of long-term antiretroviral therapy in people with HIV. With survey level as its setting, the immunoSEQ assay was v3.0. The method was immunoSEQ multiplex PCR; TCRdb's version includes in-frame clones alone and lacks a portion of them. This sample carries roughly 21,000 clones, around 86% of them seen once, and the ten largest clones take approximately 9%. Sample: unsorted PBMCs, taken 0.2 years before starting antiretroviral therapy. The receptors originated from a man younger than 35 with HIV.

The V call is TRBV29-1, the J call TRBJ2-7; 10 positions match TRBD2. Germline V gene sequence: CDR1 SQVTM, CDR2 ANQGSEA. CDR3 length equals 14 residues. Germline trimming cut 6 bases from V and 0 bases from J; bases unmatched to any gene: 5. The CDR3 DNA reads as TGCAGCGTCCAAGCGGGAGGGCCCTCCTACGAGCAGTACTTC. This translates into CSVQAGGPSYEQYF.

The chain is built from TRBV7-3 and TRBJ1-1, with D uncertain. Germline values: CDR1 SGHTA, CDR2 FQGTGA. Deletions cut 3 bases from V and 4 bases from J, with 21 bases between. The CDR3 extends over 17 amino acids. The CDR3 loop is CASSFFKGFYMRTEAFF. The CDR3 DNA reads TGTGCCAGCAGCTTCTTTAAAGGTTTTTATATGCGCACTGAAGCTTTCTTT.

This clone was observed a handful of times. This chain links TRBV7-6 with TRBJ2-5; 7 nucleotides match TRBD1. V was pared by 0 bases and J by 5 bases, with 9 bases of the junction left unmatched. CDR3 size: 16 residues. CDR1 and CDR2 (germline): SGHVS, FNYEAQ. The CDR3 sequence: CASSLAGQLERETQYF. CDR3 coding DNA: TGTGCCAGCAGCTTAGCGGGACAGTTGGAGAGGGAGACCCAGTACTTC.

This clone came up once. The chain joins TRBV28 to TRBJ2-3; a weak D match, TRBD2 (5 bases). Germline CDR1 is MDHEN and CDR2 is SYDVKM. V was trimmed by 1 base and J by 3 bases, leaving 8 bases between them. This CDR3 has 14 residues. The DNA for the CDR3 is TGTGCCAGCAGTTTATCGGGAATAACAGATACGCAGTATTTT. Residues: CASSLSGITDTQYF.

A few counts support this clone. The chain uses TRBV30 and TRBJ2-2; 7 bases align to TRBD2. The CDR3 contains 13 residues. Germline values: CDR1 GTSNPN, CDR2 SVGIG (reference sequence). The V segment lost 4 bases and the J segment 3 bases; nucleotides outside the gene matches: 2. CDR3 in DNA: TGTGCCTGGACTAGCGGATACACCGGGGAGCTGTTTTTT. Translating it yields CAWTSGYTGELFF.

V usage is TRBV29-1 and J usage is TRBJ2-2, with 14 bases identical to TRBD2. CDR1 is SQVTM and CDR2 is ANQGSEA in the germline V gene. V shed 6 bases, J shed 7 bases, and the junction held 4 bases outside the gene matches. This CDR3 has 14 amino acids. The CDR3 loop reads CSVKGLAGVGELFF. Here the CDR3 DNA reads TGCAGCGTCAAGGGACTAGCGGGAGTCGGGGAGCTGTTTTTT.

This chain connects TRBV4-1 to TRBJ2-2; 7 bases are shared with TRBD2. The junction had 1 base not matched to a gene; V was cut back by 2 bases and J by 1 base. CDR1 MGHRA and CDR2 YSYEKL come from the germline V gene. The CDR3 covers 15 residues. CDR3 bases: TGCGCCAGCAGCCAACCGGGGGGGAACACCGGGGAGCTGTTTTTT. Its translation is CASSQPGGNTGELFF.

This chain connects TRBV6-6 to TRBJ1-2; no firm D call. V was cut by 5 bases and J by 1 base, with 5 bases left in between. The CDR3 has 12 amino acids. Germline CDR1 MNHNY, CDR2 SVGAGI (reference sequence). The CDR3 sequence: CASSNSNYGYTF. DNA for the CDR3: TGTGCCAGCAGTAACAGTAACTATGGCTACACCTTC.

The chain recombines TRBV6-6 with TRBJ1-5; TRBD1 is a possible D gene (6 bases). CDR3 length: 15 amino acids. Germline-derived CDR1 and CDR2 are MNHNY and SVGAGI (reference sequence). The V end lost 5 bases, the J end lost 9 bases, and 20 bases lay between the germline ends. This chain's CDR3 is CASSDSRGPLWPQHF. CDR3 DNA sequence: TGTGCCAGCAGTGATTCACGGGGGCCATTGTGGCCCCAGCATTTT.

This chain connects TRBV6-6 to TRBJ1-1, with 7 bases fitting TRBD1. The V and J ends lost 2 bases and 10 bases, in that order; junction bases with no gene match: 10. CDR1 MNHNY and CDR2 SVGAGI come from the germline V gene (reference sequence). CDR3 length: 14 amino acids. The CDR3, as DNA: TGTGCCAGCAGTTACCCCGGGACAGCTCAAGCAGCTTTCTTT. This sequence encodes CASSYPGTAQAAFF.

The rearrangement uses TRBV6-1 and TRBJ2-1; D is perhaps TRBD2 (5 bases). V lost 8 bases, J lost 2 bases, and 10 bases lay in between. CDR1 and CDR2 (germline): MNHNS, SASEGT. This CDR3 has 13 amino acids. The CDR3 bases are TGTGCCAGCGGAGGCGGACCCTACAATGAGCAGTTCTTC. It encodes CASGGGPYNEQFF.

The chain has TRBV9 and TRBJ2-4; 7 bases are shared with TRBD1. This CDR3 has 13 residues. The J segment lost 11 bases and the V segment lost 7 bases, leaving 12 bases of the junction unmatched. CDR1 and CDR2 (germline): SGDLS, YYNGEE. CDR3 region: CASSLAGGEVQYF. The DNA for the CDR3 is TGTGCCAGCTCTCTAGCAGGGGGAGAGGTTCAGTACTTC.

The gene calls are TRBV4-3 and TRBJ2-1, with D unclear. V lost 4 bases and J lost 2, with 6 bases in between. CDR3 length: 13 residues. Germline loops: CDR1 LGHNA, CDR2 YSLEER. DNA for the CDR3: TGCGCCAGCAGCCGGAACACCTACAATGAGCAGTTCTTC. Protein sequence: CASSRNTYNEQFF.

This rearrangement joins TRBV18 to TRBJ2-2; possibly TRBD1 for D (6 bases). The ends were cut back, 1 base at V and 1 base at J, with 16 bases in the middle. Per the germline V gene, CDR1 is KGHSH and CDR2 is LQKENI. The CDR3 is 18 residues long. The CDR3 is CASSPLPQGSLNTGELFF. In DNA, the CDR3 is TGTGCCAGCTCACCACTCCCACAGGGATCGTTGAACACCGGGGAGCTGTTTTTT.

This rearrangement joins TRBV11-3 to TRBJ2-3; D may correspond to TRBD1 or TRBD2 (6 bases each). This CDR3 contains 14 residues. Germline CDR1 reads SGHNT; CDR2 reads YENEEA. Trimming pared 11 bases from V and 5 bases from J, leaving 20 bases between. CDR3 loop: CASRRGQQGDTQYF. The CDR3 bases are TGTGCCTCACGTCGGGGGCAACAGGGAGATACGCAGTATTTT. Full variable domain (remainder filled in from reference TRBV11-3 and TRBJ2-3): EAGVVQSPRYKIIEKKQPVAFWCNPISGHNTLYWYLQNLGQGPELLIRYENEEAVDDSQLPKDRFSAERLKGVDSTLKIQPAELGDSAVYLCASRRGQQGDTQYFGPGTRLTVL.

This chain uses TRBV4-1 with TRBJ2-3; D is undetermined. The CDR3 is 16 amino acids. V was pared by 4 bases and J by 3 bases, with 17 bases between. The V gene's germline CDR1 is MGHRA and CDR2 YSYEKL. CDR3 sequence: CASSPAALGLTDTQYF. The CDR3 DNA reads as TGCGCCAGCAGCCCCGCGGCCCTGGGCTTAACAGATACGCAGTATTTT.

The gene calls are TRBV6-6 and TRBJ2-1, with 12 bases aligning to TRBD1. Per germline, CDR1 MNHNY and CDR2 SVGAGI (reference sequence). CDR3 size: 14 residues. Trimming removed 8 bases from V and 9 bases from J; junction bases left unmatched: 8. CDR3 sequence reads: CASGLGQGAGEQFF. The DNA for the CDR3 is TGTGCCAGCGGTCTGGGACAGGGGGCAGGTGAGCAGTTCTTC.

This chain uses TRBV7-9 with TRBJ2-5; unclear D gene. The germline CDR1 and CDR2 sequences are SEHNR and FQNEAQ (reference sequence). Trimming cost V 5 bases and J 1 base, with 8 bases left between them. The CDR3 is 13 residues long. This CDR3 is CASSRGSQETQYF. Written as DNA, the CDR3 is TGTGCCAGCAGCCGAGGTAGCCAAGAGACCCAGTACTTC.

The V call is TRBV6-1, the J call TRBJ2-3, with TRBD1 matching 7 bases. The germline gives CDR1 MNHNS, CDR2 SASEGT. Trimming at V came to 1 base and at J to 4 bases, leaving 11 bases not matched to a gene. The CDR3 is 17 residues long. The CDR3 DNA reads as TGTGCCAGCAGTGAAGTATGGGGTGGGACAGCGCCAGATACGCAGTATTTT. Protein: CASSEVWGGTAPDTQYF.

This chain links TRBV9 with TRBJ1-1, with a weak D call TRBD1 (6 bases). Germline V gives CDR1 SGDLS, CDR2 YYNGEE. This CDR3 has 13 amino acids. V gave up 4 bases and J gave up 6 bases, with 13 bases separating them. CDR3 loop: CASSPWGGPEAFF. Here the CDR3 DNA reads TGTGCCAGCAGCCCCTGGGGGGGCCCTGAAGCTTTCTTT. Together with reference TRBV9 and TRBJ1-1, the CDR3 gives the full variable domain: DSGVTQTPKHLITATGQRVTLRCSPRSGDLSVYWYQQSLDQGLQFLIQYYNGEERAKGNILERFSAQQFPDLHSELNLSSLELGDSALYFCASSPWGGPEAFFGQGTRLTVV.

V and J are TRBV11-1 and TRBJ1-1; D uncertain. The CDR3 has 12 amino acids. Trimming stripped 1 base from V and 4 bases from J, with 4 bases between. Germline V CDR1 and CDR2: SGHAT, FQDESV (reference sequence). In DNA, the CDR3 is TGTGCCAGCAGCTTAGGTATCACTGAAGCTTTCTTT. Protein product: CASSLGITEAFF.

J is TRBJ2-7 and V is TRBV4-3, with 7 bases fitting TRBD2. Germline CDR1 and CDR2: LGHNA and YSLEER. The J segment lost 7 bases and the V segment lost 5 bases, leaving 11 bases of the junction unmatched. The CDR3 totals 14 residues. Here the CDR3 DNA reads TGCGCCAGCAGCGATGGACACATAGCGGGTGAGCAGTACTTC. This codes for CASSDGHIAGEQYF.

The gene calls are TRBV27 and TRBJ2-3; D is ambiguous. The V and J ends lost 0 bases and 0 bases respectively, with 13 bases between them. The germline gives CDR1 MNHEY, CDR2 SMNVEV (reference sequence). This CDR3 has 17 residues. The DNA for the CDR3 is TGTGCCAGCAGTTTATCCCCCGACGGAGTTAGCACAGATACGCAGTATTTT. Encoded protein: CASSLSPDGVSTDTQYF.

The J gene is TRBJ2-1, the V gene TRBV2; D is ambiguous. The germline CDR1 and CDR2 sequences are SNHLY and FYNNEI. Trimming removed 3 bases from V and 4 bases from J, with 7 bases in between. This CDR3 is built from 13 residues. CDR3: CASSDAVYNEQFF. In DNA, the CDR3 is TGTGCCAGCAGTGATGCGGTGTACAATGAGCAGTTCTTC. The whole variable domain, filled in from reference TRBV2 and TRBJ2-1, reads EPEVTQTPSHQVTQMGQEVILRCVPISNHLYFYWYRQILGQKVEFLVSFYNNEISEKSEIFDDQFSVERPDGSNFTLKIRSTKLEDSAMYFCASSDAVYNEQFFGPGTRLTVL.

The chain combines TRBV6-6 with TRBJ1-1; D is undetermined. Germline CDR1 reads MNHNY; CDR2 reads SVGAGI (reference sequence). The V end lost 7 bases, the J end lost 4 bases, and 16 bases lay between the germline ends. This CDR3 has 14 residues. CDR3 sequence reads: CASKEAVRGTEAFF. The CDR3 nucleotides are TGTGCCAGCAAGGAGGCAGTGCGGGGCACTGAAGCTTTCTTT.